The 31 T cell receptor beta chains presented below share a single source sample, sequenced in a study of beta chain features in type 1 diabetes. Points from the study as a whole: Among patients with Type 1 diabetes, TCRB CDR3s were moderately but significantly shorter in every one of the four CD4+ subsets.

Reverse transcribing all isolated RNA meant expressed TCRB transcripts were sequenced. Data came from immunoSEQ multiplex PCR; TCRdb stores just in-frame clones and leaves some out. The sample contains approximately 600,000 clones, approximately 13% of which appear only once. Their target antigens are unknown. Material: naive CD4+ T cells from blood. The receptor source for this set is a man aged 25-40 years with type 1 diabetes.

This clone showed up just a few times. This chain joins TRBV19 and TRBJ2-1; 9 nucleotides align to TRBD1. Germline V CDR1 and CDR2: LNHDA, SQIVND (reference sequence). V was pared by 3 bases and J by 9 bases, with 9 bases of the junction left unmatched. This CDR3 contains 15 residues. The CDR3 DNA sequence: TGTGCCAGTAGTATCGGGACAGGGTTCTTGGGTGAGCAGTTCTTC. This encodes CASSIGTGFLGEQFF.

The rearrangement joins TRBV5-4 to TRBJ1-1; tentatively, D is TRBD1 (5 bases). The V gene lost 3 bases and the J gene lost 10 bases, with 16 bases spanning the gap. The length of the CDR3 is 13 residues. Germline V gene lookup returns CDR1 SGHNT and CDR2 YYREEE (reference sequence). The CDR3 nucleotides read TGTGCCAGCAGCTCGGTGGGGGACGAGAGAGCTTTCTTT. Translated: CASSSVGDERAFF. Full variable domain (outside the CDR3, taken from reference TRBV5-4 and TRBJ1-1): ETGVTQSPTHLIKTRGQQVTLRCSSQSGHNTVSWYQQALGQGPQFIFQYYREEENGRGNFPPRFSGLQFPNYSSELNVNALELDDSALYLCASSSVGDERAFFGQGTRLTVV.

This clone was detected a few times. The chain is built from TRBV16 and TRBJ2-1; possible D gene TRBD2, 6 bases. Germline-derived CDR1 and CDR2 are KGHSY and FQNENV. The CDR3 totals 18 residues. V dropped 1 base and J dropped 10 bases, with 26 bases sitting between them. This chain's CDR3 is CASSQFKSASAMVGEQFF. DNA for the CDR3: TGTGCCAGCAGCCAATTCAAGTCGGCTAGCGCCATGGTAGGGGAGCAGTTCTTC.

The chain carries TRBV6-5 and TRBJ2-5, with unresolved D. V was shortened by 4 bases and J by 5 bases, with 11 bases between the two germline ends. In germline, CDR1 is MNHEY, CDR2 SVGAGI. The CDR3 is 13 residues long. The CDR3 region has the DNA TGTGCCAGCAGTTCACAAGTTTGGGAGACCCAGTACTTC. Protein: CASSSQVWETQYF.

The gene calls are TRBV29-1 and TRBJ2-2, with TRBD2 matching over 7 bases. With 3 bases clipped from V and 3 bases from J, the junction kept 7 bases outside the gene matches. Germline V gene data show CDR1 as SQVTM and CDR2 as ANQGSEA. This CDR3 has 15 residues. The CDR3 spells CSVEGERGYTGELFF. The CDR3 nucleotides read TGCAGCGTTGAGGGGGAGCGGGGTTACACCGGGGAGCTGTTTTTT.

This clone was found once. The chain carries TRBV10-3 and TRBJ2-7; 8 positions agree with TRBD1. The CDR3 contains 14 residues. V lost 7 bases and J lost 5; bases outside the gene matches: 10. Germline V gene lookup returns CDR1 ENHRY and CDR2 SYGVKD. The CDR3 DNA sequence: TGTGCCATCACCCCAGGGGACAGGACCAACGAGCAGTACTTC. Translated: CAITPGDRTNEQYF.

There are a few counts of this clone. V usage is TRBV19 and J usage is TRBJ1-5, with D maybe TRBD1 (5 bases). The CDR3 runs 15 residues. Trimming removed 7 bases at V and 2 bases at J, with 15 bases between. Germline values: CDR1 LNHDA, CDR2 SQIVND (reference sequence). DNA for the CDR3: TGTGCCAGTATCGGGACTTTCTCACGCAATCAGCCCCAGCATTTT. Translating it yields CASIGTFSRNQPQHF.

This clone has just a few counts. The chain has TRBV5-4 and TRBJ2-6; unclear D gene. CDR3 length: 15 amino acids. Germline V gene data show CDR1 as SGHNT and CDR2 as YYREEE (reference sequence). V lost 4 bases and J lost 0, with 8 bases in between. CDR3 protein: CASSLSASGANVLTF. For the CDR3, the DNA is TGTGCCAGCAGCCTTAGTGCCTCTGGGGCCAACGTCCTGACTTTC.

This sequence joins TRBV9 and TRBJ2-5; 9 nucleotides agree with TRBD2. The CDR3 runs to 16 residues. CDR1 is SGDLS, CDR2 YYNGEE, per germline. The J segment lost 5 bases and the V segment lost 6 bases, leaving 14 bases of the junction unmatched. CDR3 region: CASNDRDIAGEETQYF. CDR3 in DNA: TGTGCCAGCAATGATAGGGATATAGCGGGGGAGGAGACCCAGTACTTC. Full variable domain (rest looked up from reference TRBV9 and TRBJ2-5): DSGVTQTPKHLITATGQRVTLRCSPRSGDLSVYWYQQSLDQGLQFLIQYYNGEERAKGNILERFSAQQFPDLHSELNLSSLELGDSALYFCASNDRDIAGEETQYFGPGTRLLVL.

This clone was detected only a few times. This chain joins TRBV6-6 and TRBJ2-1; TRBD2 matches at 11 bases. The trim removed 6 bases at V and 4 bases at J, leaving 5 bases unmatched. Germline CDR1 is MNHNY and CDR2 is SVGAGI (reference sequence). This CDR3 is 15 amino acids long. CDR3 coding DNA: TGTGCCAGCAGCTTAGCGGGGGGGCCTTACAATGAGCAGTTCTTC. This translates into CASSLAGGPYNEQFF.

This clone was detected only a few times. The CDR3 bases are TGTGCCAGCAGAAAACCGGGACTAGCGGGAGATGAGCAGTTCTTC. It translates to CASRKPGLAGDEQFF. The chain combines TRBV7-2 with TRBJ2-1; TRBD2 matches at 14 bases. Germline values: CDR1 SGHTA, CDR2 FQGNSA. The CDR3 sequence is 15 residues long. Germline trimming cut 6 bases from V and 8 bases from J; bases unmatched to any gene: 6. Using reference TRBV7-2 and TRBJ2-1 for the parts outside the CDR3, the full variable domain is GAGVSQSPSNKVTEKGKDVELRCDPISGHTALYWYRQSLGQGLEFLIYFQGNSAPDKSGLPSDRFSAERTGGSVSTLTIQRTQQEDSAVYLCASRKPGLAGDEQFFGPGTRLTVL.

This clone was seen a few times. The chain is built from TRBV6-6 and TRBJ1-2, with TRBD1 matching 7 bases. The J segment lost 5 bases and the V segment lost 5 bases, leaving 5 bases of the junction unmatched. The CDR3 has 13 residues. Germline loops: CDR1 MNHNY, CDR2 SVGAGI (reference sequence). The CDR3 DNA sequence: TGTGCCAGCAGTACCGGGACAGCGTATGGCTACACCTTC. It translates to CASSTGTAYGYTF.

This clone was picked up a small number of times. The chain employs TRBV28 and TRBJ1-6; 7 nucleotides align to TRBD1. Germline loops: CDR1 MDHEN, CDR2 SYDVKM. With 2 bases clipped from V and 9 bases from J, the junction kept 4 bases outside the gene matches. The length of the CDR3 is 14 residues. Here the CDR3 reads CASSLEGAGSPLHF. The CDR3 coding sequence is TGTGCCAGCAGTTTAGAGGGGGCCGGTTCACCCCTCCACTTT.

A few counts support this clone. The junction shows a germline mismatch at one end, possibly a read error. The chain's CDR3 is CASSLAGPGTEAFF. In nucleotides, the CDR3 is TGTGCTAGCAGCTTAGCAGGGCCGGGGACTGAAGCTTTCTTT. The J gene is TRBJ1-1, the V gene TRBV7-7; D is possibly TRBD1 (5 bases). The length of the CDR3 is 14 residues. From germline, CDR1 is SSHAT and CDR2 FNYEAQ (reference sequence).

This clone occurred a few times. The chain carries TRBV29-1 and TRBJ2-7; a weak D match, TRBD2 (6 bases). The germline V and J ends were trimmed by 7 bases and 3 bases, with 13 bases remaining between them. Per germline, CDR1 SQVTM and CDR2 ANQGSEA. CDR3 size: 12 residues. CDR3 region: CSGATGGYEQYF. CDR3 in DNA: TGCAGCGGTGCAACCGGGGGCTACGAGCAGTACTTC.

This chain uses TRBV4-3 with TRBJ2-2; 12 bases agree with TRBD2. The CDR3 length is 17 residues. CDR1 and CDR2 (germline): LGHNA, YSLEER. The V gene end was trimmed by 1 base and the J gene end by 1 base; junction bases not matched to a gene: 1. The chain's CDR3 is CASSQGTSGMNTGELFF. Written as DNA, the CDR3 is TGCGCCAGCAGCCAAGGGACTAGCGGGATGAACACCGGGGAGCTGTTTTTT.

This clone was counted only a few times. This same CDR3 is encoded by further DNA sequences in the sample. The CDR3 DNA follows: TGTGCCAGCAGCCCAGGGGATACAGATACGCAGTATTTT. Protein sequence: CASSPGDTDTQYF. The rearrangement links TRBV7-2 to TRBJ2-3, with D possibly matching TRBD1 (6 bases). The CDR3 length is 13 residues. V was pared by 5 bases and J by 3 bases, with 9 bases between. Germline assignment: CDR1 SGHTA and CDR2 FQGNSA. Together with reference TRBV7-2 and TRBJ2-3, the CDR3 gives the full variable domain: GAGVSQSPSNKVTEKGKDVELRCDPISGHTALYWYRQSLGQGLEFLIYFQGNSAPDKSGLPSDRFSAERTGGSVSTLTIQRTQQEDSAVYLCASSPGDTDTQYFGPGTRLTVL.

The V gene is TRBV5-1, the J gene TRBJ1-3; 7 nucleotides align to TRBD1. The CDR3 extends over 16 amino acids. Trimming took 3 bases from V and 0 from J; bases not matched to a gene: 6. Looked up from germline, CDR1 is SGHRS and CDR2 is YFSETQ. CDR3 bases: TGCGCCAGCAGCTCTGACAGGGCCAGCTCTGGAAACACCATATATTTT. Protein sequence: CASSSDRASSGNTIYF. The entire variable domain, with the rest obtained from reference TRBV5-1 and TRBJ1-3, is as follows: KAGVTQTPRYLIKTRGQQVTLSCSPISGHRSVSWYQQTPGQGLQFLFEYFSETQRNKGNFPGRFSGRQFSNSRSEMNVSTLELGDSALYLCASSSDRASSGNTIYFGEGSWLTVV.

This chain joins TRBV7-2 and TRBJ2-7; D is uncertain. The CDR3 extends over 13 amino acids. Germline V gives CDR1 SGHTA, CDR2 FQGNSA. V was trimmed by 2 bases and J by 4 bases, leaving 9 bases between them. The CDR3 DNA reads as TGTGCCAGCAGCTTATCGGGTTTATACGAGCAGTACTTC. This codes for CASSLSGLYEQYF.

CDR3 DNA sequence: TGCGCCAGCAGCTTAACTGACAGGGTCACTGAAGCTTTCTTT. The encoded protein is CASSLTDRVTEAFF. The rearrangement links TRBV5-1 to TRBJ1-1; 7 nucleotides agree with TRBD1. The CDR3 length is 14 residues. V was clipped by 2 bases and J by 4 bases; unmatched bases: 5. The V gene's germline CDR1 is SGHRS and CDR2 YFSETQ.

The chain links TRBV18 to TRBJ1-2; possibly TRBD1 for D (5 bases). The CDR3 sequence is 17 residues long. Germline loops: CDR1 KGHSH, CDR2 LQKENI. Trimming removed 0 bases from V and 5 bases from J, with 19 bases in between. The CDR3 sequence: CASSPPAATDHAYGYTF. CDR3 bases: TGTGCCAGCTCACCACCAGCTGCGACAGATCATGCTTATGGCTACACCTTC.

The rearrangement links TRBV19 to TRBJ2-7, with TRBD1 as a possible D gene (5 bases). V was trimmed by 6 bases and J by 5 bases, leaving 11 bases between them. This CDR3 is 12 amino acids long. Germline lookup yields CDR1 LNHDA and CDR2 SQIVND (reference sequence). This chain's CDR3 is CASRQEPHEQYF. In DNA, the CDR3 is TGTGCCAGTAGACAGGAGCCCCACGAGCAGTACTTC.

V gene TRBV2 combines with J gene TRBJ2-3; possible D gene TRBD1, 6 bases. The CDR3 spans 14 residues. V dropped 10 bases and J dropped 3 bases, with 17 bases sitting between them. Germline V gene lookup returns CDR1 SNHLY and CDR2 FYNNEI. The CDR3 loop is CAKRDTSRTDTQYF. CDR3 DNA sequence: TGTGCCAAACGGGACACCTCCCGAACAGATACGCAGTATTTT.

The CDR3 loop is CASSQGQSNTGELFF. CDR3 coding DNA: TGCGCCAGCAGCCAAGGACAGTCGAACACCGGGGAGCTGTTTTTT. The gene calls are TRBV4-3 and TRBJ2-2, with D maybe TRBD1 (5 bases). Per germline, CDR1 LGHNA and CDR2 YSLEER. The ends were cut back, 1 base at V and 0 bases at J, with 6 bases in the middle. CDR3 length equals 15 residues.

This sequence joins TRBV6-5 and TRBJ1-4, with 7 bases identical to TRBD1. Trimming removed 6 bases from V and 8 bases from J; junction bases left unmatched: 9. In germline, CDR1 is MNHEY, CDR2 SVGAGI. This CDR3 is built from 14 residues. The CDR3 bases are TGTGCCAGCAGCGCACAGGGGAGGAGAGAAAAACTGTTTTTT. Its translation is CASSAQGRREKLFF.

CDR3: CASSLVGVAQYF. The CDR3 DNA is TGTGCCAGCAGCTTAGTTGGGGTTGCGCAGTATTTT. The genes are TRBV11-2 and TRBJ2-3; D not resolved. The CDR3 covers 12 residues. Trimming took off 1 base at V and 10 bases at J, with 9 bases between the two ends. Germline-derived CDR1 and CDR2 are SGHAT and FQNNGV.

This chain uses TRBV29-1 with TRBJ2-5, with TRBD2 as a possible D gene (7 bases). Trimming pared 6 bases from V and 5 bases from J, leaving 22 bases between. The germline V gene has CDR1 SQVTM and CDR2 ANQGSEA. CDR3 length: 15 amino acids. The CDR3 is CSVESGGARFETQYF. The CDR3 nucleotides are TGCAGCGTCGAAAGTGGGGGGGCGAGGTTCGAGACCCAGTACTTC. Using reference TRBV29-1 and TRBJ2-5 for the parts outside the CDR3, the full variable domain is SAVISQKPSRDICQRGTSLTIQCQVDSQVTMMFWYRQQPGQSLTLIATANQGSEATYESGFVIDKFPISRPNLTFSTLTVSNMSPEDSSIYLCSVESGGARFETQYFGPGTRLLVL.

This clone was detected a few times. The rearrangement joins TRBV7-9 to TRBJ1-2, with 8 positions matching TRBD1. The trim removed 5 bases at V and 0 bases at J, leaving 8 bases unmatched. Germline values: CDR1 SEHNR, CDR2 FQNEAQ (reference sequence). The CDR3 length is 16 residues. The CDR3, as DNA: TGTGCCAGCAGCCCCCGGGACAGGAGTACTAACTATGGCTACACCTTC. Its protein product is CASSPRDRSTNYGYTF.

The table lists this clone with a few counts. The chain links TRBV25-1 to TRBJ2-7; D possibly uses TRBD1 or TRBD2 (5 bases each). The CDR3 is 15 amino acids. Germline CDR1 reads MGHDK; CDR2 reads SYGVNS. V lost 3 bases, J lost 0 bases, and 12 bases lay in between. CDR3 protein: CASSDTGADSYEQYF. Written as DNA, the CDR3 is TGTGCCAGCAGTGACACCGGGGCAGACTCCTACGAGCAGTACTTC.

Turning to this clone: At the DNA level, this CDR3 is encoded by other sequences in the same sample as well. The chain uses TRBV6-5 and TRBJ2-6; the D gene is possibly TRBD2 (5 bases). The CDR3 is made up of 16 amino acids. Looked up from germline, CDR1 is MNHEY and CDR2 is SVGAGI. Trimming stripped 0 bases from V and 2 bases from J, with 8 bases between. Here the CDR3 reads CASSYSGVPGANVLTF. The CDR3 nucleotides read TGTGCCAGCAGTTACTCCGGGGTCCCTGGGGCCAACGTCCTGACTTTC.

This clone was seen a handful of times. V is TRBV30 and J is TRBJ2-2; D assignment may be TRBD1 or TRBD2 (5 bases each). Trimming removed 0 bases at V and 5 bases at J, with 19 bases between. Looked up from germline, CDR1 is GTSNPN and CDR2 is SVGIG (reference sequence). This CDR3 is built from 17 residues. The CDR3 nucleotides read TGTGCCTGGAGTGTGTCAGGGAATAGCGACGGTACCGGGGAGCTGTTTTTT. It translates to CAWSVSGNSDGTGELFF.